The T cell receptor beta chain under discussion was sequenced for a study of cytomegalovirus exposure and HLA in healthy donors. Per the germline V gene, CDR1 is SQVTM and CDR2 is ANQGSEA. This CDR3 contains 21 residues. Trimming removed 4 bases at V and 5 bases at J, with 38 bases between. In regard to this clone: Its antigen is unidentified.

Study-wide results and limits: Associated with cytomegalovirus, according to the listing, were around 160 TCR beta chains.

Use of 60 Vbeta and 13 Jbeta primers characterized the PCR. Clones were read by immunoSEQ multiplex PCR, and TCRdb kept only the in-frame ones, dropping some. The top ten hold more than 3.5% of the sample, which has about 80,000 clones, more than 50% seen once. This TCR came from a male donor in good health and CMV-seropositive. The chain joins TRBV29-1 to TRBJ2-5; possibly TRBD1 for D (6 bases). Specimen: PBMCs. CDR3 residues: CSVVLFVVGARHRRPEETQYF. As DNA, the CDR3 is TGCAGCGTTGTTCTCTTTGTGGTGGGGGCGCGTCACCGCCGACCCGAGGAGACCCAGTACTTC.